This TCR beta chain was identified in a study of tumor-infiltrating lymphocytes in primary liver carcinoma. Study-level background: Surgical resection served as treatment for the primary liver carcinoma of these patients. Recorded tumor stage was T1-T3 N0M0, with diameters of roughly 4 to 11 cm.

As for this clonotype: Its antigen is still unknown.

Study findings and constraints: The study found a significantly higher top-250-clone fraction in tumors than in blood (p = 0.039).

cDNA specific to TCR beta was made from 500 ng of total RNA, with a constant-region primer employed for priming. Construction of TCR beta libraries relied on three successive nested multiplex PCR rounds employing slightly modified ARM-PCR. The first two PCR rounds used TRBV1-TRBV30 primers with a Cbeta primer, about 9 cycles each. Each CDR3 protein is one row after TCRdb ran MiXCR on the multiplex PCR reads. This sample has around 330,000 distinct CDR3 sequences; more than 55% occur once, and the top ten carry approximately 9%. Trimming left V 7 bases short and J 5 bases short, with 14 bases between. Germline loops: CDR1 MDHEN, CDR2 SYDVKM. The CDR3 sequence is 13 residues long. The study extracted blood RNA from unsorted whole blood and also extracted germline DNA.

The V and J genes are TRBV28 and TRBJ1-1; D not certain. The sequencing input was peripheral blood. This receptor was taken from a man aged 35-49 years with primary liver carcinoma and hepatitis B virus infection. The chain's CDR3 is CASTTSPRTEAFF. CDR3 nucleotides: TGTGCCAGCACCACGAGCCCTAGGACTGAAGCTTTCTTT.